The present T cell receptor beta chain was sequenced within a study of blood T cell repertoires in COVID-19. Overall study context: PBMCs, B-cell-depleted T cells, or T cells provided the cDNA or gDNA that made up the material.

The study drew participants aged about 18 to 90 years from roughly 25 US areas. This table comes from immunoSEQ multiplex PCR, and its TCRdb copy is limited to in-frame clones, with some not included. The table shows 450,000 to 500,000 clones, with about 90% occurring only once. The CDR3 loop spans 15 amino acids. CDR1 WSHSY and CDR2 SAAADI come from the germline V gene. V lost 7 bases, J lost 0 bases, and 6 bases stayed unmatched. The chain couples TRBV10-2 to TRBJ1-5, with 7 bases aligning to TRBD1. The receptor was isolated from a woman aged 18-35 years who had recovered from COVID-19. Source material: PBMCs or T cells enriched from blood (not recorded which). This chain's CDR3 is CASKGTEDSNQPQHF. Here the CDR3 DNA reads TGCGCCAGCAAAGGGACAGAGGATAGCAATCAGCCCCAGCATTTT.